This T cell receptor beta chain was found in a study of blood T cell repertoires in COVID-19. Only in-frame clones appear in the TCRdb table, and some are missing; sequencing was by immunoSEQ multiplex PCR. The sample contains about 52,000 clones, about 83% of which appear only once. CDR3 length: 13 residues. V dropped 4 bases and J dropped 3 bases, with 10 bases sitting between them. J is TRBJ2-7 and V is TRBV12-3 or TRBV12-4; TRBD2 might be the D (6 bases). This receptor was taken from an elderly woman with acute or convalescent COVID-19. Input material: peripheral blood. This CDR3 is CASSSRAGYEQYF. For the CDR3, the DNA is TGTGCCAGCAGTTCCCGAGCGGGCTACGAGCAGTACTTC.